This TCR beta chain was observed in a study of blood T cell repertoires in COVID-19. Study-wide context: There were acute and convalescent COVID-19 samples, and they came from the United States, Italy and Spain.

Germline V gives CDR1 MNHEY, CDR2 SVGAGI. The CDR3 totals 13 residues. The ends lost 7 bases at V and 6 bases at J; junction bases unmatched: 9. Sequenced by immunoSEQ multiplex PCR; TCRdb stores in-frame clones only, minus some. The data contain some 160,000 clones, 76% of them singletons. The sample consisted of peripheral blood. The chain links TRBV6-5 to TRBJ2-7; TRBD2 aligns across 7 bases. The origin of this receptor is a man aged 55 to 70 with acute or convalescent COVID-19. Written as DNA, the CDR3 is TGTGCCAGCACAGGACTAGTCATCGGCGAGCAGTACTTC. It specifies CASTGLVIGEQYF.